The T cell receptor beta chain under discussion was sequenced for a study of Graves' ophthalmopathy and Graves' hyperthyroidism. Overall study context: Peripheral blood sampling preceded any treatment and occurred at initial diagnosis.

RNA transcripts served as template for amplifying TCR beta CDR3 sequences. Second-round multiplex PCR followed a first-round RT-PCR using HTBI primers. Via MiXCR, TCRdb re-called the multiplex PCR reads, giving one row per CDR3 protein. Among about 740,000 distinct CDR3 sequences listed, 40% were seen once. Turning to this clonotype: Its antigen is not identified. A read error is possible here, since a much larger clone lies one base away.

Whole-study results and caveats: It was with around 67% sensitivity and around 72% specificity that the model predicted ophthalmopathy progression. Blood also held most thyroid clonotypes expanded above 0.001 frequency.

Pregnancy or lactation, uncontrolled infections and other autoimmune diseases were grounds for excluding patients. The sequencing input was peripheral blood. The sequence derives from an adult man with Graves' ophthalmopathy.

CDR3 protein: CAIRGTSSSEQYF. The DNA for the CDR3 is TGTGCCATCAGGGGGACCAGCTCCTCCGAGCAGTACTTC. The genes are TRBV10-3 and TRBJ2-7; either TRBD1 or TRBD2 may supply D (5 bases each). The CDR3 extends over 13 amino acids. CDR1 and CDR2 (germline): ENHRY, SYGVKD.